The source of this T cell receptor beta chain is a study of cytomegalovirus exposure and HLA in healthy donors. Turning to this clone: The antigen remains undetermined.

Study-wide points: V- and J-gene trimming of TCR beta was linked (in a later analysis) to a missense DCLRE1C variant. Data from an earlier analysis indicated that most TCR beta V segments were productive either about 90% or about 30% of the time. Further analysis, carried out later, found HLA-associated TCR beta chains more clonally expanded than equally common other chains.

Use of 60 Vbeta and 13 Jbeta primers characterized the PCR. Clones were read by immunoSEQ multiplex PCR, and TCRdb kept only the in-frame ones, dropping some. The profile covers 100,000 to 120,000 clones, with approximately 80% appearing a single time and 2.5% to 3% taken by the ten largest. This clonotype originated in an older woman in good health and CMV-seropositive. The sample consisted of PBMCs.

CDR3: CASSDREDTQYF. The DNA of the CDR3 is TGTGCCAGCAGTGACCGGGAGGATACGCAGTATTTT. The genes are TRBV6-1 and TRBJ2-3; maybe TRBD2 (6 bases). The germline V gene encodes CDR1 MNHNS and CDR2 SASEGT. V dropped 3 bases and J dropped 6 bases, with 7 bases sitting between them. This CDR3 comprises 12 residues.